This TCR beta chain was profiled in a study of blood T cell repertoires in COVID-19 (dated by TCRdb to about 2020). Concerning the study at large: The collaborator samples originated in the United States, Italy and Spain and spanned the acute and convalescent phases of COVID-19. The dataset comprised deeply sampled blood TCRbeta repertoires from subjects exposed to, actively infected with, or recovered from COVID-19. The material from the prospective study consisted of cDNA or gDNA derived from T cells, B-cell-depleted T cells, or PBMCs. Where available, HLA class I and class II types were obtained from metadata supplied by the sample provider rather than from assay-based typing. A de-identified subject ID, COVID-19 status, age in years and sex were almost always included in the sample metadata. The repertoires were released in a freely available public database intended as a resource for research on the immune response to SARS-CoV-2. Samples came from the ongoing ImmuneRACE study (first 160 participants) plus 1,254 subjects from 6 global collaborators. Beyond this particular receptor, the publication reports: How much clinical and demographic metadata was included differed by source and by participant, and the metadata was provided uncurated.

The CDR3 covers 15 residues, taking in both the cysteine and the phenylalanine. Only the CDR3 region is kept as DNA, spanning 45 bases read in frame from base 1. V is clipped by 5 bases and J by 2 bases, and the sequence between their germline boundaries is 16 bases long. In the germline V gene (reference sequence), CDR1 corresponds to SEHNR and CDR2 to FQNEAQ. This clone came up a few times. Its antigen is still unknown. No qualities accompany the bases; no much larger clone lies one base away. TCRbeta CDR3 regions were amplified from genomic DNA by means of the immunoSEQ Assay, a bias-controlled multiplex PCR. Per the original workflow: The number of nucleated cells in each sample was estimated from the amplification of reference gene primers within the assay. Sequence reads were collapsed and filtered to measure the absolute abundance of every unique TCRbeta CDR3 rearrangement. For each sample, productive Simpson clonality was calculated as the square root of Simpson's diversity index over productive rearrangements. In TCRdb, the immuneACCESS table is reduced to in-frame sequences with V and J assigned. These tables do not hold every clone; where another copy was compared, an unresolved V gene accounts for under half, and the others remain unexplained. V and J calls and clone size are those listed in that table; D and trimming were worked out from the DNA. For this sample the table gives about 180,000 clones, of which 80% to 85% were detected only once. Of the sample, roughly 15% falls within the top ten clones.

Each collaborating institution followed its own protocols to collect whole blood in K2EDTA tubes. For TCRbeta analysis, collaborators shipped samples as frozen whole blood, isolated PBMCs, or DNA extracted from either of those sample types. The sample taken for sequencing was peripheral blood. This sequence was found in a man aged 18 to 29 with active or convalescent COVID-19. The chain was built from TRBV7-9 and TRBJ2-7; a tentative D call is TRBD1 (6 bases match). The CDR3 here reads CASSTTPGTPYEQYF. The sequence in DNA is TGTGCCAGCAGCACCACCCCCGGGACACCCTACGAGCAGTACTTC. The variable domain in full, with residues beyond the CDR3 obtained from the reference TRBV7-9 and TRBJ2-7 genes, is DTGVSQNPRHKITKRGQNVTFRCDPISEHNRLYWYRQTLGQGPEFLTYFQNEAQLEKSRLLSDRFSAERPKGSFSTLEIQRTEQGDSAMYLCASSTTPGTPYEQYFGPGTRLTVT.